One and the same sample provided the 6 T cell receptor beta chains below, sequenced in a study of blood T cell repertoires in COVID-19. Clones were read by immunoSEQ multiplex PCR, and TCRdb kept only the in-frame ones, dropping some. Of around 92,000 clones in the sample, approximately 74% were seen once. Material for sequencing was peripheral blood. All receptors derive from a man between 65 and 80 years old with COVID-19, enrolled during active disease.

The chain combines TRBV12-5 with TRBJ1-1, with D perhaps TRBD1 (5 bases). Germline V gene lookup returns CDR1 LGHNT and CDR2 FRNRAP. The CDR3 is 15 residues long. The V and J ends lost 1 base and 2 bases respectively, with 11 bases between them. The CDR3: CASGLDLTANTEAFF. The CDR3 region has the DNA TGTGCTAGTGGTTTGGACCTGACAGCAAACACTGAAGCTTTCTTT. Complete variable domain (other parts from reference TRBV12-5 and TRBJ1-1): DARVTQTPRHKVTEMGQEVTMRCQPILGHNTVFWYRQTMMQGLELLAYFRNRAPLDDSGMPKDRFSAEMPDATLATLKIQPSEPRDSAVYFCASGLDLTANTEAFFGQGTRLTVV.

This clone occurred once. CDR3 protein: CASSTTGGAPYEQYF. The CDR3 DNA sequence: TGTGCCAGTAGTACGACAGGGGGCGCCCCCTACGAGCAGTACTTC. The V gene is TRBV19, the J gene TRBJ2-7; 10 nucleotides match TRBD1. The CDR3 spans 15 residues. Germline V lookup: CDR1 LNHDA, CDR2 SQIVND (reference sequence). V lost 4 bases to trimming and J lost 2 bases; unmatched junction nucleotides: 5.

The chain has TRBV3-1 (or the pseudogene TRBV3-2) and TRBJ2-7; 12 bases line up with TRBD2. Germline CDR1 is LGHDT and CDR2 is YNNKEL (reference sequence). The CDR3 sequence is 15 residues long. V was clipped by 4 bases and J by 3 bases; unmatched bases: 4. CDR3: CASSPRTSGIYEQYF. CDR3 bases: TGTGCCAGCAGCCCTAGGACTAGCGGGATCTACGAGCAGTACTTC.

J is TRBJ1-1 and V is TRBV2; 9 nucleotides agree with TRBD1. Germline V lookup: CDR1 SNHLY, CDR2 FYNNEI. CDR3 length: 14 amino acids. V lost 6 bases, J lost 3 bases, and 5 bases stayed unmatched. For the CDR3, the DNA is TGTGCCAGCAGGACAGGGGGAGAATACACTGAAGCTTTCTTT. This gives the protein CASRTGGEYTEAFF. The entire variable domain, with the rest obtained from reference TRBV2 and TRBJ1-1, is as follows: EPEVTQTPSHQVTQMGQEVILRCVPISNHLYFYWYRQILGQKVEFLVSFYNNEISEKSEIFDDQFSVERPDGSNFTLKIRSTKLEDSAMYFCASRTGGEYTEAFFGQGTRLTVV.

V is TRBV28 and J is TRBJ2-1; 8 nucleotides align to TRBD2. Germline CDR1 and CDR2: MDHEN and SYDVKM. J lost 4 bases, V lost 2 bases, and 4 bases had no gene match. CDR3 size: 15 residues. CDR3 residues: CASSLSGSRYNEQFF. Written as DNA, the CDR3 is TGTGCCAGCAGTTTAAGCGGGAGTCGGTACAATGAGCAGTTCTTC.

CDR3 DNA sequence: TGTGCCAGCAGCGGGGCGGGGGAGACCCAGTACTTC. The encoded protein is CASSGAGETQYF. The chain joins TRBV5-6 to TRBJ2-5; TRBD2 might be the D (6 bases). Between the trimmed V and J ends, which lost 4 bases and 5 bases, there was a span of 9 bases. Germline values: CDR1 SGHDT, CDR2 YYEEEE. This CDR3 has 12 residues.